The T cell receptor beta chain under discussion was sequenced for a study of blood T cells in healthy people across ages (dated by TCRdb to 2014 to 2015). For the wider study: In model experiments, template switching captured about one uniquely barcoded TCR beta cDNA molecule for every two T cells. Using deep sequencing normalized with unique cDNA molecular identifiers, the study measured how TCR beta repertoire diversity changes with age. To avoid experimental bias, donors of different ages were distributed randomly across sequencing lanes. Two additional independent replicas of 1 million unique cDNA reads from the same blood draw were analyzed for two donors (one aged 18 to 30 and one aged 80 or older). Four age groups were formed from the donors: young (average 16 years), middle-aged (approximately 40), aged (about 68) and long-lived (around 80). Here is what the overall study found, with its caveats: Estimates of total diversity based on one million sequenced T cells were considered lower bounds and underestimates. Observed TCR beta diversity correlated strongly with the percentage of naive T cells measured by flow cytometry. Compared with the aged group, more naive CD4+ T cells, fewer expanded clones and increased TCR diversity were shown by the long-lived group, suggesting age selection. The CMV infection status of donors was not known, potentially confounding age-related changes in expanded clonotypes. Because profiling used bulk unsorted PBMCs, naive and antigen-experienced compartments could not be compared conclusively. Observed TCR beta diversity per million T cells fell roughly linearly with age, and a significant reduction was already apparent by age roughly 40.

The roughly 38 donors, aged about 6 to 95 years, were systemically healthy Caucasian individuals from Russia. Around 10 milliliters of peripheral blood were drawn from each donor into EDTA-treated Vacutainer tubes. Ficoll-Paque density-gradient centrifugation was used to isolate PBMCs, with at least 6.5 million per sample. Trizol reagent was used to extract total RNA from PBMCs, with at least 5.5 micrograms per sample. For every donor, flow cytometry on a PBMC aliquot measured the percentage of naive CD45RAhigh/CD27high T cells. At the junction V is shortened by 4 bases and J by 5 bases; bases outside the gene matches: 5. Taken from cysteine to phenylalanine, the CDR3 has 15 residues. Only the CDR3 DNA is retained, 45 bases long and in frame from the first base. CDR1 and CDR2, per the germline V gene (reference sequence), are MNHEY and SMNVEV. Comments on this clonotype: Its antigen is currently not known. No much larger clone is present one base from it, and per-base qualities are unavailable.

The library was made by 5' RACE. Instrument on record: Illumina HiSeq 2500. A second roughly 6 to 11 cycle PCR used a sample-barcoded 5' primer and a J-beta primer mix. A unique molecular identifier was introduced onto each TCR beta cDNA molecule by a template-switch 5' adaptor carrying 12 random nucleotides. Each sample yielded at least 3 million CDR3-containing paired-end reads. First-strand cDNA synthesis was performed from all RNA using the Mint cDNA synthesis kit, with priming by a TRBC-specific oligonucleotide. Following uracil-DNA glycosylase treatment, a first 18-cycle PCR with universal primers M1SS and BC2_uni_R was performed on all cDNA. Regarding the original processing steps: For normalization, 1 million high-quality reads were randomly selected from each sample, with every read carrying a distinct molecular identifier. Reads sharing molecular identifiers were discarded rather than binned into consensus sequences. MiTCR, set to a Q25 quality threshold and the strictest error-elimination algorithm, was used for CDR3 identification, clonotype clustering and error correction. A nonparametric unseen species model using Euler transformation provided a lower-bound estimate of total TCR beta diversity. Using fastp trimming at Q25 and MiXCR clonotype assembly, TCRdb reanalyzed the public sequencing data and kept in-frame beta chains. Records with the same CDR3 protein are collapsed into one entry carrying the most frequent genes and DNA. What appears here as the V and J calls and clone size reflects TCRdb's work, not the paper's. The sample includes 650,000 to 1,000,000 distinct CDR3 sequences, with around 34% observed a single time. The ten top clones hold around 13% of the sample.

The sample taken for sequencing was blood. The TCR comes from a man between 18 and 29 years old in good health. The sequence joins TRBV27 to TRBJ2-1, and 10 bases in between align with TRBD2. DNA sequence: TGTGCCAGCAGTTCCCCCGGGACTAGCGACAATGAGCAGTTCTTC. It translates to CASSSPGTSDNEQFF.